The clone carrying this T cell receptor beta chain was counted many times. The source of the sample is a study of regulatory T cells in long-lasting Graves disease. V gave up 4 bases and J gave up 5 bases, with 15 bases separating them. This CDR3 spans 14 amino acids. The germline CDR1 and CDR2 sequences are SEHNR and FQNEAQ (reference sequence). The time point is: persistent/refractory GD, antithyroid drugs over 5 years with positive TRAb. Scientists built the TCR library using RNA that was extracted from PBMCs. Collection of peripheral blood (about 8.8 milliliters) was done using EDTA tubes. Library construction for TCR beta used iRepertoire HTBI primers and Arm-PCR of CDR3 regions. In the original analysis: The samples yielded approximately 62 TRBV and around 15 TRBJ segments. In TCRdb, the multiplex PCR reads were re-called with MiXCR into one record per CDR3 protein. It is TCRdb's table, rather than the study itself, that gives the V and J calls and clone size. The sample carries 450,000 or so distinct CDR3 sequences, roughly 20% recorded once.

The receptor comes from a female donor with Graves disease. This rearrangement joins TRBV7-9 to TRBJ2-7; tentatively, D is TRBD2 (5 bases). Source: peripheral blood mononuclear cells (PBMCs), taken when the disease was refractory, from a patient treated with antithyroid drugs. CDR3 in amino acids: CASSSRGGLDEQYF. Written as DNA, the CDR3 is TGTGCCAGCAGCTCCCGTGGCGGGCTCGACGAGCAGTACTTC.